The clone carrying this T cell receptor beta chain has only a few counts. Its antigen is not identified. TCRdb ran MiXCR on the 5' RACE reads and lists one entry per CDR3 protein. Of over 400,000 distinct CDR3 sequences in the sample, more than 20% were seen once. The record originates from a study of T-cell memory formation after mild COVID-19. The study's findings and limits: Specificity for SARS-CoV-2 was not confirmed among the second-wave clones peaking on day 37.

The CDR3 runs 15 residues. V was trimmed by 7 bases and J by 6 bases, leaving 18 bases between them. What was sequenced was PBMCs or a T cell subset sorted from them (not recorded which). This sequence was found in an adult woman who had mild COVID-19 (a few samples of this study predate the infection). Cell type and time point are not known. This chain joins TRBV12-3 or TRBV12-4 and TRBJ1-4, with TRBD1 as a possible D gene (5 bases). In DNA form, the CDR3 reads TGTGCCAGCACCGGATCCGAGGGAGGGGATGAAAAACTGTTTTTT. It translates to CASTGSEGGDEKLFF.